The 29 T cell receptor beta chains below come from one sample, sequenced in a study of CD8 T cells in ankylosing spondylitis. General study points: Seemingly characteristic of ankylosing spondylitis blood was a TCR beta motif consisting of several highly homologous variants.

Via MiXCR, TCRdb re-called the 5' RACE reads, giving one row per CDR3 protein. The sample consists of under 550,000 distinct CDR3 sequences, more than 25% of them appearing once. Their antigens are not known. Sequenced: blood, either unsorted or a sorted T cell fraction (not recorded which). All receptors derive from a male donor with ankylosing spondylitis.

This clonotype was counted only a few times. The CDR3 here is CSATEATTNEKLFF. In nucleotides, the CDR3 is TGCAGTGCAACCGAAGCAACAACTAATGAAAAACTGTTTTTT. V usage is TRBV20-1 and J usage is TRBJ1-4; D unclear. The V and J ends lost 6 bases and 0 bases respectively, with 11 bases between them. CDR3 length equals 14 residues. The germline gives CDR1 DFQATT, CDR2 SNEGSKA (reference sequence).

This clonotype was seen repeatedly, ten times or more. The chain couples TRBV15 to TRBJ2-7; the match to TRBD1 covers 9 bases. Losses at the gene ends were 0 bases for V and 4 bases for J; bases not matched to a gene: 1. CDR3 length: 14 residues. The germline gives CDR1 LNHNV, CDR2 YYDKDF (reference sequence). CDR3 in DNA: TGTGCCACCAGCAGAGAACAGGGGGCGTACGAGCAGTACTTC. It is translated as CATSREQGAYEQYF.

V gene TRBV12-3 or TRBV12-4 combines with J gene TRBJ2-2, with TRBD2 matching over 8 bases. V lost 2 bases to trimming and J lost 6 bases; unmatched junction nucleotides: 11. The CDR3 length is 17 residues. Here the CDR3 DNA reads TGTGCCAGCAGTTTACCAACCTCAGCGGGAGTTGCCGGGGAGCTGTTTTTT. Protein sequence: CASSLPTSAGVAGELFF.

In nucleotides, the CDR3 is TGTGCCAGCTCATCGGACACCTACGAGCAGTACGTC. Translated, it gives CASSSDTYEQYV. The chain joins TRBV18 to TRBJ2-7, with a weak D call TRBD1 (5 bases). Trimming removed 5 bases at V and 2 bases at J, with 7 bases between. Germline V gene sequence: CDR1 KGHSH, CDR2 LQKENI. The CDR3 sequence is 12 residues long.

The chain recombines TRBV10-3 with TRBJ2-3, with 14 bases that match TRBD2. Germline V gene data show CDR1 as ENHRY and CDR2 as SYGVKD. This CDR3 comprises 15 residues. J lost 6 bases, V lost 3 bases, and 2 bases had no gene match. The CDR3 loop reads CAISDRTSGGDTQYF. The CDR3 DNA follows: TGTGCCATCAGTGACCGGACTAGCGGGGGGGATACGCAGTATTTT.

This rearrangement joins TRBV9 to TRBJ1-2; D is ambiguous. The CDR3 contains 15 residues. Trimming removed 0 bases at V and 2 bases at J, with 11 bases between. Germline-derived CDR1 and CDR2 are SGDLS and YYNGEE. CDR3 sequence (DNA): TGTGCCAGCAGCGTAGATTACAGTAGGAACTATGGCTACACCTTC. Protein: CASSVDYSRNYGYTF.

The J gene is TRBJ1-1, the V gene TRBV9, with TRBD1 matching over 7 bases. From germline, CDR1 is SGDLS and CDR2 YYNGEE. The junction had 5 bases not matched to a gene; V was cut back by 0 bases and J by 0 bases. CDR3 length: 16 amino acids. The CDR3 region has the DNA TGTGCCAGCAGCGTAGGAACAGGGGCGTTGAACACTGAAGCTTTCTTT. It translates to CASSVGTGALNTEAFF.

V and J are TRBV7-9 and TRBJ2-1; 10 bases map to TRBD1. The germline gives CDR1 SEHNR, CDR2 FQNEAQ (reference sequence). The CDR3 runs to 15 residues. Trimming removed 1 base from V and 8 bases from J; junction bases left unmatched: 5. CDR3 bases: TGTGCCAGCAGCTTAGTGGGACAGGGGACGCATGAGCAGTTCTTC. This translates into CASSLVGQGTHEQFF.

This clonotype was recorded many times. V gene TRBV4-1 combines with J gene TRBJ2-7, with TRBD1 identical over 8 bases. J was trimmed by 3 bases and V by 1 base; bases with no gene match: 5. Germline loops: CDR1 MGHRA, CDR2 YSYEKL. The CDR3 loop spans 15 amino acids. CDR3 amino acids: CASSQGATGVYEQYV. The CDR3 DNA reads TGCGCCAGCAGCCAAGGTGCGACAGGGGTCTACGAGCAGTACGTC.

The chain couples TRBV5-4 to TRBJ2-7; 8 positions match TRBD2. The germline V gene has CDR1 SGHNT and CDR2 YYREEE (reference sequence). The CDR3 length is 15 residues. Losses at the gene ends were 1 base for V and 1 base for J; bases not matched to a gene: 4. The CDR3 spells CASSLPGGRSYEQYF. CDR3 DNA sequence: TGTGCCAGCAGCTTGCCTGGCGGGAGGTCCTACGAGCAGTACTTC.

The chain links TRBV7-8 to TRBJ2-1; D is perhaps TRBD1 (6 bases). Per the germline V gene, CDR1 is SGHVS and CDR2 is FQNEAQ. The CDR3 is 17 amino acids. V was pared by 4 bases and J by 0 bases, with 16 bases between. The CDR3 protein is CASSSRPGHRSYNEQFF. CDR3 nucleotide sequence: TGTGCCAGCAGCTCGCGACCGGGACACCGCTCCTACAATGAGCAGTTCTTC.

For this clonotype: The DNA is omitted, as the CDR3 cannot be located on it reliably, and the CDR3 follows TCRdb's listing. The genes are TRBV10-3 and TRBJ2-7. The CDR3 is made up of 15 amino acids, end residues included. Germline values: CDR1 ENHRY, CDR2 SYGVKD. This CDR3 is CAISEWVVGKGTPYF.

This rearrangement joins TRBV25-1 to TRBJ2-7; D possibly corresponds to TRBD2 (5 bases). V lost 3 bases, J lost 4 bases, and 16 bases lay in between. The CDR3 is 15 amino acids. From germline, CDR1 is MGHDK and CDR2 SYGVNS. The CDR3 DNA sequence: TGTGCCAGCAGTGATGGAGGACTGGGTCTTTACGAGCAGTACTTC. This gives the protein CASSDGGLGLYEQYF.

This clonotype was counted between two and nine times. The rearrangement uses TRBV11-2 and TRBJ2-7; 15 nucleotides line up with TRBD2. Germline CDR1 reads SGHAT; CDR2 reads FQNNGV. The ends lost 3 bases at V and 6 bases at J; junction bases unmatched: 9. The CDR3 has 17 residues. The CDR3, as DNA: TGTGCCAGCAGCTTTAGATTCCGGACTAGCGGGAGGGGCGAGCAGTACTTC. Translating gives CASSFRFRTSGRGEQYF. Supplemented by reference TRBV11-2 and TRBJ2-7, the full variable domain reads EAGVAQSPRYKIIEKRQSVAFWCNPISGHATLYWYQQILGQGPKLLIQFQNNGVVDDSQLPKDRFSAERLKGVDSTLKIQPAKLEDSAVYLCASSFRFRTSGRGEQYFGPGTRLTVT.

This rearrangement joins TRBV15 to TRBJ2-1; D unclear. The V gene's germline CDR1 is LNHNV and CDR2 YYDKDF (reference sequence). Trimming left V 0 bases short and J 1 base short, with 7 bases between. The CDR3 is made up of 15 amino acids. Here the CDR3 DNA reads TGTGCCACCAGCAGAGAGCCTCCATCCTACAATGAGCAGTTCTTC. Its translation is CATSREPPSYNEQFF. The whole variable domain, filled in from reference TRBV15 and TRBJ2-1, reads DAMVIQNPRYQVTQFGKPVTLSCSQTLNHNVMYWYQQKSSQAPKLLFHYYDKDFNNEADTPDNFQSRRPNTSFCFLDIRSPGLGDTAMYLCATSREPPSYNEQFFGPGTRLTVL.

The CDR3 here is CASSPWDSGSQDTQYF. The DNA for the CDR3 is TGTGCCAGCAGCCCCTGGGATAGCGGGAGTCAAGATACGCAGTATTTT. The V gene is TRBV7-8, the J gene TRBJ2-3; 9 positions match TRBD2. The CDR3 has 16 residues. Trimming at V came to 5 bases and at J to 5 bases, leaving 11 bases not matched to a gene. Germline V gene data show CDR1 as SGHVS and CDR2 as FQNEAQ.

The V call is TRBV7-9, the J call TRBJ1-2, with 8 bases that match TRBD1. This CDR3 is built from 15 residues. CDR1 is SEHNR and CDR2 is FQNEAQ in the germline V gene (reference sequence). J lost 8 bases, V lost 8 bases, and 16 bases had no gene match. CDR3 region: CASGPRTGPRKGYTF. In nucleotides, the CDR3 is TGTGCCAGCGGCCCGCGGACAGGGCCCCGTAAGGGCTACACCTTC.

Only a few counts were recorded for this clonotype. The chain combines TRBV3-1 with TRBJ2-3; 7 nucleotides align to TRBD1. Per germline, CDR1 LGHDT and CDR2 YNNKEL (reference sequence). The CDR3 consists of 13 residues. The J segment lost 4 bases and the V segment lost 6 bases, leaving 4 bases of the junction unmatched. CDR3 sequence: CASSRQGPDTQYF. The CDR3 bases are TGTGCCAGCAGTCGACAGGGTCCAGATACGCAGTATTTT.

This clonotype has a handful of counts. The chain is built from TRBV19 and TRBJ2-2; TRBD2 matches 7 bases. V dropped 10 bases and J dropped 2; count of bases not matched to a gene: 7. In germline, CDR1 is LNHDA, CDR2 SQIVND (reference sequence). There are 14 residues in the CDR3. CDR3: CATPRGSNTGELFF. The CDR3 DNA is TGTGCCACCCCGCGGGGGTCCAACACCGGGGAGCTGTTTTTT. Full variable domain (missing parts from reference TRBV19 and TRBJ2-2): DGGITQSPKYLFRKEGQNVTLSCEQNLNHDAMYWYRQDPGQGLRLIYYSQIVNDFQKGDIAEGYSVSREKKESFPLTVTSAQKNPTAFYLCATPRGSNTGELFFGEGSRLTVL.

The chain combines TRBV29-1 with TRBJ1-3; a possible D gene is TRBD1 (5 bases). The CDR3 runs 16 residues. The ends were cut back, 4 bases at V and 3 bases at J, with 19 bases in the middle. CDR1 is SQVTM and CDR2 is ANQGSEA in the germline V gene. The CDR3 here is CSVGRSRVRSGNTIYF. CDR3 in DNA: TGCAGCGTTGGGCGATCCAGGGTGAGAAGTGGAAACACCATATATTTT.

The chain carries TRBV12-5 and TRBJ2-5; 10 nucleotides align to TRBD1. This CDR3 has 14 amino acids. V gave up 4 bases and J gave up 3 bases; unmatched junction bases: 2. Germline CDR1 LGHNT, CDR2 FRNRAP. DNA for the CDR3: TGTGCTAGTGGTTCGGGGACAGGGGAAGAGACCCAGTACTTC. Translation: CASGSGTGEETQYF.

The chain's CDR3 is CASNTADEKLFF. DNA of the CDR3: TGTGCCAGCAATACGGCGGATGAAAAACTGTTTTTT. The V and J genes are TRBV12-3 or TRBV12-4 and TRBJ1-4; D gene ambiguous. The V end was cut by 7 bases, the J end by 6 bases, with 9 bases between. The CDR3 contains 12 residues.

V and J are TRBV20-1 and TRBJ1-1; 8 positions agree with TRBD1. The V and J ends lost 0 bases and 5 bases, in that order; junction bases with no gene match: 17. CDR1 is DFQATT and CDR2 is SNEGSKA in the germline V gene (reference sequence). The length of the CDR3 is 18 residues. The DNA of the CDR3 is TGCAGTGCTAGAGATCAGGGGCAGGGGGCACGAGTTTTAACTGAAGCTTTCTTT. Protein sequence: CSARDQGQGARVLTEAFF.

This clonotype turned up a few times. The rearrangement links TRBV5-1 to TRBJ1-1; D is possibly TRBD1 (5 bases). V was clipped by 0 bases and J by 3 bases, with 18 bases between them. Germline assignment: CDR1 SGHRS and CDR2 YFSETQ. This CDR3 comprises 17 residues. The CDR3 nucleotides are TGCGCCAGCAGCTTGGGTTTTCCAGGGATGATGGACACTGAAGCTTTCTTT. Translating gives CASSLGFPGMMDTEAFF.

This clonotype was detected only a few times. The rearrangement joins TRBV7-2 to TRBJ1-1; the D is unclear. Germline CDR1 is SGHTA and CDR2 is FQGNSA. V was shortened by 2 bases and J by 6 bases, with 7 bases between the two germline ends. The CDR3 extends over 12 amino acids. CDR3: CASSLILAEAFF. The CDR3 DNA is TGTGCCAGCAGCTTAATTTTAGCTGAAGCTTTCTTT.

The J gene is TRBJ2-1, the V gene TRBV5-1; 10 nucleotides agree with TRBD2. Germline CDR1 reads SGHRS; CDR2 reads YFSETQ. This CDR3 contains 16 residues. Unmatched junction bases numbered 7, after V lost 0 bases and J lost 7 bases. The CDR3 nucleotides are TGCGCCAGCAGCTTGGGTTCTAGCGGGAGAGTTAATGAGCAGTTCTTC. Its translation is CASSLGSSGRVNEQFF.

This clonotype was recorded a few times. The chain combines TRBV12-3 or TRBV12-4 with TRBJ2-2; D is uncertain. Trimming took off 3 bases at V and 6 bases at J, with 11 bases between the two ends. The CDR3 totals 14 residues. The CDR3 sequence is CASSFQTLAGELFF. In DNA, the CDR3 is TGTGCCAGCAGTTTCCAGACCCTAGCCGGGGAGCTGTTTTTT.

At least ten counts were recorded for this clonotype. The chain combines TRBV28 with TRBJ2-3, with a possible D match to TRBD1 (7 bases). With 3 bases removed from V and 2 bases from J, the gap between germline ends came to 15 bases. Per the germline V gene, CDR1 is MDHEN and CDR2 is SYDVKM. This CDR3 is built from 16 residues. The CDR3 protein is CASSLSRGEVTDTQYF. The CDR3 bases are TGTGCCAGCAGTTTGAGCAGGGGGGAAGTCACAGATACGCAGTATTTT.

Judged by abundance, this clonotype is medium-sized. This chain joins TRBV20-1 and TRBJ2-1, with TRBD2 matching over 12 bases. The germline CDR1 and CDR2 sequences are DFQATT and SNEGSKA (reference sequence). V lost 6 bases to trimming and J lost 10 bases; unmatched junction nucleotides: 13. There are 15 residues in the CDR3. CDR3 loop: CSAPARLAGAQEQFF. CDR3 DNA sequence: TGCAGTGCCCCGGCCCGACTAGCGGGAGCCCAAGAGCAGTTCTTC.